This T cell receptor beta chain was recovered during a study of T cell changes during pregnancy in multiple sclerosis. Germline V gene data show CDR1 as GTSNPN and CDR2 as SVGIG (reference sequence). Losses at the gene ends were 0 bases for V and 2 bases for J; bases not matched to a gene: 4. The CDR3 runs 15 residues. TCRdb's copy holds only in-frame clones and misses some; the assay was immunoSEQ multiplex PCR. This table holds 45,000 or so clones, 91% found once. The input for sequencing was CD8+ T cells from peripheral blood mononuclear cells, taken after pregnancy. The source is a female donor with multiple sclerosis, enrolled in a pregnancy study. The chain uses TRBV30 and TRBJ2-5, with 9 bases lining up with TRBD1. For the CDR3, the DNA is TGTGCCTGGAGTGTAGGACAGGGGAGGCAAGAGACCCAGTACTTC. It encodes CAWSVGQGRQETQYF.